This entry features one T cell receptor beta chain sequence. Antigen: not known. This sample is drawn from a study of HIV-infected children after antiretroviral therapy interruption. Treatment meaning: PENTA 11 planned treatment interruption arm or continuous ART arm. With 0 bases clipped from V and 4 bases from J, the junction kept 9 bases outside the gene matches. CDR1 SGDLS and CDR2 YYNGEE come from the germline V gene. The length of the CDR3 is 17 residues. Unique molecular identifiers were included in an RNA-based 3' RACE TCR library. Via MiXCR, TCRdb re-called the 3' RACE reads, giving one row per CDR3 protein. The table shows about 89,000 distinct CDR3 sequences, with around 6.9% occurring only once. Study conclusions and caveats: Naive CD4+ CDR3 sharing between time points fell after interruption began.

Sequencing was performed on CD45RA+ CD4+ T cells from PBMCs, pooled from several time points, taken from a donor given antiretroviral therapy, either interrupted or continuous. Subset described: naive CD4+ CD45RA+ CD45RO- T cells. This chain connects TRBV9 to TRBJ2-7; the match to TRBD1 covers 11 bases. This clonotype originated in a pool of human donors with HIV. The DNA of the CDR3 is TGTGCCAGCAGCGTAGCGGCCATCGGGACAGGGGGGTACGAGCAGTACTTC. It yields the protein CASSVAAIGTGGYEQYF. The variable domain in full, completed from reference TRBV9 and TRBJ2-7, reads DSGVTQTPKHLITATGQRVTLRCSPRSGDLSVYWYQQSLDQGLQFLIQYYNGEERAKGNILERFSAQQFPDLHSELNLSSLELGDSALYFCASSVAAIGTGGYEQYFGPGTRLTVT.